What follows are 6 T cell receptor beta chains derived from one specimen sequenced in a study of blood T cell repertoires in COVID-19. Repertoires were generated with immunoSEQ multiplex PCR, while TCRdb's copy carries only in-frame clones and drops some. The sample lists about 120,000 clones, about 85% occurring once. Specimen: peripheral blood. These receptors all stem from an elderly man with acute or convalescent COVID-19.

V is TRBV7-2 and J is TRBJ2-1; 10 positions agree with TRBD1. From germline, CDR1 is SGHTA and CDR2 FQGNSA. V lost 5 bases, J lost 7 bases, and 8 bases stayed unmatched. The CDR3 loop spans 15 amino acids. The CDR3 is CASSARQGARNEQFF. The CDR3 DNA is TGTGCCAGCAGCGCAAGACAGGGGGCTCGTAATGAGCAGTTCTTC.

The J gene is TRBJ1-2, the V gene TRBV19; TRBD1 is a possible D gene (6 bases). This CDR3 is 14 amino acids long. Trimming removed 6 bases from V and 4 bases from J, with 15 bases in between. Per germline, CDR1 LNHDA and CDR2 SQIVND (reference sequence). CDR3 residues: CASRLKQGGYGYTF. As DNA, the CDR3 is TGTGCCAGTAGGCTTAAACAGGGTGGCTATGGCTACACCTTC.

The chain carries TRBV11-3 and TRBJ2-5; perhaps TRBD2 as D (6 bases). Trimming took off 5 bases at V and 5 bases at J, with 12 bases between the two ends. The CDR3 has 13 amino acids. CDR1 SGHNT and CDR2 YENEEA come from the germline V gene. CDR3 DNA sequence: TGTGCCAGCAGCCCCCGGGACTCTGAGACCCAGTACTTC. Translated, it gives CASSPRDSETQYF.

The V gene is TRBV6-5, the J gene TRBJ1-5, with a tentative D call TRBD1 (5 bases). The CDR3 has 15 residues. The germline V and J ends were trimmed by 6 bases and 0 bases, with 12 bases remaining between them. Germline CDR1 is MNHEY and CDR2 is SVGAGI. CDR3 in amino acids: CASRHQGYSNQPQHF. CDR3 sequence (DNA): TGTGCCAGCAGACATCAGGGTTATAGCAATCAGCCCCAGCATTTT.

V gene TRBV19 combines with J gene TRBJ1-1, with a weak D call TRBD1 (5 bases). V was clipped by 4 bases and J by 1 base, with 10 bases between them. The length of the CDR3 is 14 residues. Germline V gene data show CDR1 as LNHDA and CDR2 as SQIVND (reference sequence). As DNA, the CDR3 is TGTGCCAGTAGTACCCGGACACCGAACACTGAAGCTTTCTTT. Protein sequence: CASSTRTPNTEAFF.

The chain recombines TRBV6-6 with TRBJ1-6; 7 positions agree with TRBD1. Unmatched junction bases numbered 3, after V lost 5 bases and J lost 5 bases. The CDR3 runs 14 residues. CDR1 and CDR2 (germline): MNHNY, SVGAGI (reference sequence). The CDR3 region is CASSQQGDNSPLHF. For the CDR3, the DNA is TGTGCCAGCAGTCAGCAGGGGGATAATTCACCCCTCCACTTT.